This record covers a single T cell receptor beta chain. The data stem from a study of T-cell memory formation after mild COVID-19. The germline CDR1 and CDR2 sequences are SGHVS and FQNEAQ. The CDR3 covers 15 residues. V lost 1 base and J lost 4, with 12 bases in between. In TCRdb, the 5' RACE reads were re-called with MiXCR into one record per CDR3 protein. Here the sample spans 150,000 to 200,000 distinct CDR3 sequences, about 18% being singletons. The chain employs TRBV7-8 and TRBJ2-3; D unresolved. Sequenced input: PBMCs or a T cell subset sorted from them (not recorded which). This TCR was sampled from a man younger than 35 who had mild COVID-19 (a few samples of this study predate the infection). Cell type and time point are not known. Here the CDR3 DNA reads TGTGCCAGCAGCTTAGAGACGCACCGGGCAGATACGCAGTATTTT. Its translation is CASSLETHRADTQYF.